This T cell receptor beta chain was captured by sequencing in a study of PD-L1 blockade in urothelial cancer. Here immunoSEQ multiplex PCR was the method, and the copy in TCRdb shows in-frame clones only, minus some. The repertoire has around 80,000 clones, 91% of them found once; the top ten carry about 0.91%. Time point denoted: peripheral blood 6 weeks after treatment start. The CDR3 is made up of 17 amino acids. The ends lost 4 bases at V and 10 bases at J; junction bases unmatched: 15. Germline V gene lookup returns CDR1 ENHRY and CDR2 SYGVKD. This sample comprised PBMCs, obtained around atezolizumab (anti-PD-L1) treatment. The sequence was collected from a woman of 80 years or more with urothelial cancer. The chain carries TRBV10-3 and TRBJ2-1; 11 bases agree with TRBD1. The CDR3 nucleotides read TGTGCCATCAGTGGGGATGGGACAGGGGGGTCACAATGGGAGCAGTTCTTC. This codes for CAISGDGTGGSQWEQFF.